The rows below give T cell receptor beta chains drawn from one sample of a study of CD8+CD57+ T cells in acquired aplastic anemia. TCRdb itself ran the reads through MiXCR, one entry per CDR3 protein. There are some 150,000 distinct CDR3 sequences in the sample; about two thirds occur only once, and 40% to 55% lies in the top ten. The sequencing sample was made of sorted CD4+, CD8+, or CD8+CD57+ T cells (not recorded which) from PBMCs. These receptors were taken from a human donor with aplastic anemia. Both conserved end residues are trimmed from each CDR3. Fields, in order: V gene, CDR3 length, J gene, CDR3 protein.

TRBV10-3,17,TRBJ2-3,ASTPIPPGQGVTRDTQY
TRBV7-2,13,TRBJ1-2,ASSEGQEGYYGYT
TRBV10-3,13,TRBJ2-7,AISESTLRVGEQY
TRBV20-1,10,TRBJ1-2,SAQTANYGYT
TRBV7-9,14,TRBJ2-5,ASSDGLAARQETQY
TRBV28,14,TRBJ2-1,ASRPLLSGRAHEQF
TRBV25-1,8,TRBJ2-1,ASSEGSWF
TRBV7-2,12,TRBJ2-3,AISSGGLGDTQY
TRBV6-2/TRBV6-3,16,TRBJ2-7,ASSYGTSGGANTGELY
TRBV7-7,12,TRBJ1-5,ASKPGTPYQPQH
TRBV6-2/TRBV6-3,12,TRBJ1-1,ASTETGGTTEAF
TRBV4-3,11,TRBJ2-3,ASSQDGADTQY